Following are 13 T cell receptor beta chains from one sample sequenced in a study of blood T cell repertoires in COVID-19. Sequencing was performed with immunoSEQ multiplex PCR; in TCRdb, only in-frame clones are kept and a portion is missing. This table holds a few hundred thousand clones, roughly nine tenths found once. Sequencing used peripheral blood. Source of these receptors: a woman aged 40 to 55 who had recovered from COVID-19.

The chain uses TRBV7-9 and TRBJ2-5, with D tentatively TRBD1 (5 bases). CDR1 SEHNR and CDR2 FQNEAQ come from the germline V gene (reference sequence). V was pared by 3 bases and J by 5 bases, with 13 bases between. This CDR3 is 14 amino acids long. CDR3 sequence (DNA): TGTGCCAGCAGCTTCGCGGTCAGGGCTGAGACCCAGTACTTC. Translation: CASSFAVRAETQYF.

The CDR3 is CASSLKVGLAGVTEQFF. In DNA, the CDR3 is TGTGCCAGCAGCTTAAAGGTCGGACTAGCGGGAGTTACTGAGCAGTTCTTC. This chain connects TRBV13 to TRBJ2-1, with 13 positions matching TRBD2. CDR1 and CDR2 (germline): PRHDT, FYEKMQ (reference sequence). The CDR3 length is 17 residues. The J segment lost 9 bases and the V segment lost 2 bases, leaving 10 bases of the junction unmatched.

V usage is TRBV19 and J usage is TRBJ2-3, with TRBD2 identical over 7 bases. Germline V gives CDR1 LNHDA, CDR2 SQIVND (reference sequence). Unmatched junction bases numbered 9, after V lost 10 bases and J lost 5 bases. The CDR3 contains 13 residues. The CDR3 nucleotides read TGTGCCACATACGCGGGAGCTGGAGATACGCAGTATTTT. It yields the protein CATYAGAGDTQYF.

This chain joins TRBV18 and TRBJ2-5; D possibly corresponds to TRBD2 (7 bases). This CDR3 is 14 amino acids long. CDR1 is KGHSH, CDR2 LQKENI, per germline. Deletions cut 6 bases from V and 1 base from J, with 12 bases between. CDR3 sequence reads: CASSSRGLQETQYF. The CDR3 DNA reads TGTGCCAGCTCTTCGCGGGGGCTCCAAGAGACCCAGTACTTC. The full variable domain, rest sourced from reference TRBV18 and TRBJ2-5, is NAGVMQNPRHLVRRRGQEARLRCSPMKGHSHVYWYRQLPEEGLKFMVYLQKENIIDESGMPKERFSAEFPKEGPSILRIQQVVRGDSAAYFCASSSRGLQETQYFGPGTRLLVL.

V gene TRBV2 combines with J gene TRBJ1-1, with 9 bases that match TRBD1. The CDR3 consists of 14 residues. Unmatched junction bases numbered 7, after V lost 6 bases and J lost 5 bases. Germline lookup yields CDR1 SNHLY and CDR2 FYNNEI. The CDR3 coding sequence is TGTGCCAGCAGCCTACAGGGGGCGGGGACTGAAGCTTTCTTT. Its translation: CASSLQGAGTEAFF.

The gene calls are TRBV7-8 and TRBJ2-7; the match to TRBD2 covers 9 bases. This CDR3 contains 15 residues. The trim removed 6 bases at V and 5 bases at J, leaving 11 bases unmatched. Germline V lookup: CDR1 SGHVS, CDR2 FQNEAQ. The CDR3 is CASRNSGRPLHEQYV. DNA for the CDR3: TGTGCCAGCAGGAATAGCGGGAGACCGTTACACGAGCAGTACGTC.

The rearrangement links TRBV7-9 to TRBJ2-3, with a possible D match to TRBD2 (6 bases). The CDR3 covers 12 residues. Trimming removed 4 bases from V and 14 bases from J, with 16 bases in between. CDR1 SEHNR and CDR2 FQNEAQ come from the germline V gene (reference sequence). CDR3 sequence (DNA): TGTGCCAGCAGCTCGTCAGGGTCCGGGGGGTATTTT. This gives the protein CASSSSGSGGYF.

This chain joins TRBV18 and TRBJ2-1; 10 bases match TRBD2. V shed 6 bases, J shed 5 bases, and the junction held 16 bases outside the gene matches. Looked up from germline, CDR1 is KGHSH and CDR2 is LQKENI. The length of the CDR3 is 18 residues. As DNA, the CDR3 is TGTGCCAGCTCCCCCAGACCACTAGCGGGACGGACAGACAATGAGCAGTTCTTC. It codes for CASSPRPLAGRTDNEQFF. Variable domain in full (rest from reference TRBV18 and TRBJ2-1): NAGVMQNPRHLVRRRGQEARLRCSPMKGHSHVYWYRQLPEEGLKFMVYLQKENIIDESGMPKERFSAEFPKEGPSILRIQQVVRGDSAAYFCASSPRPLAGRTDNEQFFGPGTRLTVL.

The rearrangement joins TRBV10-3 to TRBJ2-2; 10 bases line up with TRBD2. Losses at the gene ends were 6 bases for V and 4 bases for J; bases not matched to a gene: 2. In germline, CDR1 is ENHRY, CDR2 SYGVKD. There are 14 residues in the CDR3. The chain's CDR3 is CAISGLAATGELFF. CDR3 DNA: TGTGCCATCAGCGGACTAGCGGCCACCGGGGAGCTGTTTTTT.

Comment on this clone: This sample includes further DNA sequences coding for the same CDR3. The CDR3 DNA reads TGTGCCAGCAGCTTGGGCCCTAAAGAGACCCAGTACTTC. This translates into CASSLGPKETQYF. This chain connects TRBV5-8 to TRBJ2-5; unclear D gene. V shed 0 bases and J shed 3 bases, with 6 bases lying between them. Germline CDR1 reads SGHTS; CDR2 reads YDEGEE. CDR3 length: 13 amino acids.

CDR3 loop: CASSPGTSGTSDTQYF. The CDR3 region has the DNA TGTGCCAGCAGTCCTGGGACTAGCGGGACCTCAGATACGCAGTATTTT. The J gene is TRBJ2-3, the V gene TRBV27; TRBD2 matches at 13 bases. Trimming took 5 bases from V and 4 from J; bases not matched to a gene: 6. The germline gives CDR1 MNHEY, CDR2 SMNVEV (reference sequence). The CDR3 sequence is 16 residues long.

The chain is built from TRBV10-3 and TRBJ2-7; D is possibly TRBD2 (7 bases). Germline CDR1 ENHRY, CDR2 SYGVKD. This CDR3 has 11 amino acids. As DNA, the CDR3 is TGTGCCTCGCAGGGAGGGACACGGGACAAGGTC. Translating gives CASQGGTRDKV.

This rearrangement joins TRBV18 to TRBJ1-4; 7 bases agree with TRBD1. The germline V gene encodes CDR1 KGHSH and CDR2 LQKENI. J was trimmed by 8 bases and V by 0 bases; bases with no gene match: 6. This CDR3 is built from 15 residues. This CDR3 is CASSPPGMGQEKLFF. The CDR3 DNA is TGTGCCAGCTCACCACCGGGTATGGGACAGGAAAAACTGTTTTTT.